The sequence of this T cell receptor beta chain was determined in a study of blood T cells in healthy people across ages. The CDR3 totals 15 residues. Unmatched junction bases numbered 4, after V lost 1 base and J lost 5 bases. Germline values: CDR1 MNHEY, CDR2 SVGAGI. A second 7 to 11 cycle PCR used barcoded and J-beta primers. TCRdb recomputed calls from the 5' RACE reads with MiXCR, one row per CDR3 protein. The repertoire holds more than 900,000 distinct CDR3 sequences, around 27% seen once, with about 0.72% in the top ten. The same sample was also used in a study of T cells of mothers and their children.

Sample: blood. The sequence derives from a girl aged 2 to 9 in good health. The gene calls are TRBV6-5 and TRBJ2-1, with 8 nucleotides matching TRBD1. The CDR3 region is CASSYWQGAHNEQFF. CDR3 nucleotide sequence: TGTGCCAGCAGTTACTGGCAGGGGGCCCACAATGAGCAGTTCTTC.